This T cell receptor beta chain is drawn from a study of vaccination and CD4 T cells after COVID-19. Study as a whole: Either the Pfizer-BioNTech BNT162b2 or Moderna mRNA-1273 vaccine was given as two doses.

Treatment noted: approximately nine-day PBMC culture with coronavirus spike peptide pools or control peptides (ViraFEST assay). Samples of CD4+ T cells were obtained from the unexposed donor before the COVID-19 pandemic (2011-2018). Sequencing of the DNA from cultured CD4+ T cells was carried out with the Oncomine TCR Beta short-read assay. Investigators obtained genomic DNA by extraction from cultured CD4+ T cells. MiXCR, applied by TCRdb to the PCR reads, yields one record per CDR3 protein. The sample lists 12,000 or so distinct CDR3 sequences; roughly 35% were seen once. This CDR3 is 19 amino acids long. Germline assignment: CDR1 MGHDK and CDR2 SYGVNS. Trimming cost V 2 bases and J 0 bases, with 21 bases left between them. On this clonotype: Its target is not known.

The TCR originated in a human donor in good health. The rearrangement joins TRBV25-1 to TRBJ2-3; TRBD2 is a possible D gene (6 bases). Sample: CD4+ T cells from blood, cultured in vitro. The CDR3 loop is CASSEIGPVWRGSTDTQYF. CDR3 sequence (DNA): TGTGCCAGCAGTGAAATTGGGCCGGTTTGGCGGGGAAGCACAGATACGCAGTATTTT.